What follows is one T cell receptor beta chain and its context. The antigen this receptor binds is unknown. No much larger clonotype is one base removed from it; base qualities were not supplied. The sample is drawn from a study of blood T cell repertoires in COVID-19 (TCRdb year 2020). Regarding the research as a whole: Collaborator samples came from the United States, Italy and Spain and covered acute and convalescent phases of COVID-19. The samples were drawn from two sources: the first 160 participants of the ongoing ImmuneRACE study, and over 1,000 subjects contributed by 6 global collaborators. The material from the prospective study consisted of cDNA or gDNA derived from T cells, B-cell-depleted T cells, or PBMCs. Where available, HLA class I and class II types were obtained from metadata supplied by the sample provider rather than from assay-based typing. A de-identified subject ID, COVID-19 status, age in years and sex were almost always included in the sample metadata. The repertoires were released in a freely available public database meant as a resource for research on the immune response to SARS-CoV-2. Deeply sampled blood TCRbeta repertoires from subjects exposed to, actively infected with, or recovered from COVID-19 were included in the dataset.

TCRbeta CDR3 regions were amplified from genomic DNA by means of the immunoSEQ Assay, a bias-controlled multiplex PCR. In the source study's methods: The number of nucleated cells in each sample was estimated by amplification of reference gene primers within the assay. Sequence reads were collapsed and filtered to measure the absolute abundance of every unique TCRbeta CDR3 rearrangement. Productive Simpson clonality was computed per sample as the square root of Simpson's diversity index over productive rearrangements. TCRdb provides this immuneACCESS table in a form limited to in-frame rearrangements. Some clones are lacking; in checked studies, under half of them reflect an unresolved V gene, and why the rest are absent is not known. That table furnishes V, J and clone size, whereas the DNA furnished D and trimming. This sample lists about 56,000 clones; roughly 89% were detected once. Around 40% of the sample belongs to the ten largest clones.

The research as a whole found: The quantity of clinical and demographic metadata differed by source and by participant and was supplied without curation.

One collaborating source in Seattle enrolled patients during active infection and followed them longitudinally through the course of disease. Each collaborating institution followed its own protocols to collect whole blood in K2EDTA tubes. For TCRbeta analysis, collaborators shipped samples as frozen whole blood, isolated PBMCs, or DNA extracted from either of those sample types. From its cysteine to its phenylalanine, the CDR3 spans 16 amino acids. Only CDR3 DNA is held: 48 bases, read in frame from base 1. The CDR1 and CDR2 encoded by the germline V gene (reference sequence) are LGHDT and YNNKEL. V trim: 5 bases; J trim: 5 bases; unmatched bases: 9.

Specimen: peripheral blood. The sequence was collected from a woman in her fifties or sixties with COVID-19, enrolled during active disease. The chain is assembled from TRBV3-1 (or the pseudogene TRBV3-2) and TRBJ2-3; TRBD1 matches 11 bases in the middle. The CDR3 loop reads CASSTRTGGVGDTQYF. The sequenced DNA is TGTGCCAGCAGCACTCGGACAGGGGGCGTGGGAGATACGCAGTATTTT.